The 22 T cell receptor beta chains listed next were all sequenced from one sample in a study of shared clonotypes between healthy human individuals. This table comes from immunoSEQ multiplex PCR, and its TCRdb copy is limited to in-frame clones, with some not included. Of over 2 million clones in the sample, under 95% are singletons; the top ten hold approximately 0.39%. What was sequenced was naive CD4+ T cells from PBMCs. Subset noted: CD45RA+ positively selected. These receptors all come from a man aged 18 to 30 in good health. Some clones in this sample may be carry-over from other donors' samples.

The chain carries TRBV9 and TRBJ2-3, with D possibly matching TRBD2 (5 bases). The V gene's germline CDR1 is SGDLS and CDR2 YYNGEE. The V end was cut by 0 bases, the J end by 0 bases, with 17 bases between. The CDR3 extends over 18 amino acids. In DNA form, the CDR3 reads TGTGCCAGCAGCGTAGAAGGGCGGGCTCGCCCTAGCACAGATACGCAGTATTTT. It is translated as CASSVEGRARPSTDTQYF.

The chain has TRBV10-2 and TRBJ2-7; D gene ambiguous. Trimming left V 8 bases short and J 6 bases short, with 17 bases between. This CDR3 comprises 13 residues. The germline V gene encodes CDR1 WSHSY and CDR2 SAAADI. CDR3 bases: TGCGCCAGCGAGACCGAGGCCCATTCCGAGCAGTACTTC. This translates into CASETEAHSEQYF.

This clone turned up a few times. The chain recombines TRBV7-9 with TRBJ2-1; 9 bases agree with TRBD1. CDR3 length: 12 amino acids. Germline CDR1 reads SEHNR; CDR2 reads FQNEAQ (reference sequence). J gave up 15 bases and V 2 bases, and 5 bases lay outside the gene matches. The CDR3 protein is CASSLSGTGLFF. The CDR3 coding sequence is TGTGCCAGCAGCTTATCCGGGACAGGGCTGTTCTTC. The variable domain in full, completed from reference TRBV7-9 and TRBJ2-1, reads DTGVSQNPRHKITKRGQNVTFRCDPISEHNRLYWYRQTLGQGPEFLTYFQNEAQLEKSRLLSDRFSAERPKGSFSTLEIQRTEQGDSAMYLCASSLSGTGLFFGPGTRLTVL.

Concerning this clone itself: Other nucleotide sequences from this sample produce the same CDR3. The chain combines TRBV6-5 with TRBJ1-1, with D unresolved. The CDR3 is made up of 13 amino acids. Trimming removed 4 bases at V and 0 bases at J, with 6 bases between. Per germline, CDR1 MNHEY and CDR2 SVGAGI. CDR3 sequence (DNA): TGTGCCAGCAGTTGGTCTATGAACACTGAAGCTTTCTTT. This encodes CASSWSMNTEAFF.

The rearrangement uses TRBV11-2 and TRBJ2-3; TRBD2 aligns across 8 bases. CDR3 length equals 14 residues. Looked up from germline, CDR1 is SGHAT and CDR2 is FQNNGV. With 3 bases clipped from V and 6 bases from J, the junction kept 5 bases outside the gene matches. CDR3 loop: CASSLGTRGDTQYF. CDR3 sequence (DNA): TGTGCCAGCAGCTTGGGGACTAGGGGCGATACGCAGTATTTT.

This chain joins TRBV5-4 and TRBJ2-1; 10 bases fit TRBD1. The length of the CDR3 is 16 residues. The V segment lost 4 bases and the J segment 1 base; nucleotides outside the gene matches: 5. Germline-derived CDR1 and CDR2 are SGHNT and YYREEE (reference sequence). The CDR3 sequence: CASSGRTGGSYNEQFF. The CDR3 region has the DNA TGTGCCAGCAGCGGAAGGACAGGGGGTTCCTACAATGAGCAGTTCTTC.

This chain connects TRBV5-1 to TRBJ2-2, with TRBD1 as a possible D gene (6 bases). Trimming shortened V by 0 bases and J by 7 bases, and 7 bases separated the two germline ends. The CDR3 contains 13 residues. Germline V gene lookup returns CDR1 SGHRS and CDR2 YFSETQ. CDR3 region: CASSLAGDGELFF. The DNA of the CDR3 is TGCGCCAGCAGCTTGGCAGGGGACGGGGAGCTGTTTTTT. Looking up the rest from reference TRBV5-1 and TRBJ2-2 gives the full variable domain: KAGVTQTPRYLIKTRGQQVTLSCSPISGHRSVSWYQQTPGQGLQFLFEYFSETQRNKGNFPGRFSGRQFSNSRSEMNVSTLELGDSALYLCASSLAGDGELFFGEGSRLTVL.

This clone was recorded only once. The chain carries TRBV27 and TRBJ2-2; 12 bases line up with TRBD2. In germline, CDR1 is MNHEY, CDR2 SMNVEV (reference sequence). Germline trimming cut 3 bases from V and 6 bases from J; bases unmatched to any gene: 8. The CDR3 extends over 17 amino acids. The CDR3 loop is CASSFRSTSGSAGELFF. Here the CDR3 DNA reads TGTGCCAGCAGTTTTAGGTCGACTAGCGGGAGCGCCGGGGAGCTGTTTTTT.

The chain links TRBV9 to TRBJ2-5; 11 positions agree with TRBD2. Germline trimming cut 0 bases from V and 1 base from J; bases unmatched to any gene: 5. Germline CDR1 and CDR2: SGDLS and YYNGEE. CDR3 size: 17 residues. CDR3 sequence: CASSVATSGGPQETQYF. The CDR3 DNA is TGTGCCAGCAGCGTAGCTACTAGCGGGGGACCCCAAGAGACCCAGTACTTC.

About this clone itself: The sample holds other DNA sequences that translate to the same CDR3. The chain couples TRBV7-2 to TRBJ1-4, with TRBD1 identical over 9 bases. CDR1 is SGHTA and CDR2 is FQGNSA in the germline V gene. This CDR3 comprises 14 residues. V was clipped by 6 bases and J by 6 bases; unmatched bases: 5. The CDR3 DNA sequence: TGTGCCAGCAGTTCCGACAGGGGGGATGAAAAACTGTTTTTT. Its translation is CASSSDRGDEKLFF.

In this sample, this clone turned up once. The chain joins TRBV28 to TRBJ2-7; possible D gene TRBD2, 6 bases. The CDR3 runs 16 residues. Trimming took 4 bases from V and 5 from J, leaving 21 bases between them. The germline V gene encodes CDR1 MDHEN and CDR2 SYDVKM. CDR3 sequence: CASSSYPSPGSNEQYF. CDR3 DNA sequence: TGTGCCAGCAGTTCGTACCCTAGCCCCGGGAGCAACGAGCAGTACTTC.

The chain joins TRBV19 to TRBJ2-1; 10 bases are shared with TRBD2. Trimming took 0 bases from V and 5 from J; bases not matched to a gene: 13. CDR1 and CDR2 from the germline V gene are LNHDA and SQIVND (reference sequence). The CDR3 length is 19 residues. CDR3 loop: CASSIDLAASGSLNNEQFF. The CDR3 DNA sequence: TGTGCCAGTAGTATAGATCTTGCGGCTAGCGGGAGCCTCAACAATGAGCAGTTCTTC.

The chain carries TRBV6-5 and TRBJ2-1; D uncertain. Deletions cut 6 bases from V and 0 bases from J, with 12 bases between. CDR3 length: 15 amino acids. Germline CDR1 MNHEY, CDR2 SVGAGI. The CDR3 sequence: CASSLTFFSYNEQFF. In DNA form, the CDR3 reads TGTGCCAGCAGCCTAACATTTTTCTCCTACAATGAGCAGTTCTTC.

The V gene is TRBV11-1, the J gene TRBJ2-4; D is unresolved. The germline gives CDR1 SGHAT, CDR2 FQDESV (reference sequence). V was pared by 1 base and J by 8 bases, with 18 bases between. CDR3 length equals 16 residues. DNA for the CDR3: TGTGCCAGCAGCTTAGGCCCAGGAATAGGTGGATACATTCAGTACTTC. It translates to CASSLGPGIGGYIQYF.

The chain carries TRBV20-1 and TRBJ1-5; D is uncertain. This CDR3 is 11 amino acids long. Trimming left V 0 bases short and J 7 bases short, with 4 bases between. Looked up from germline, CDR1 is DFQATT and CDR2 is SNEGSKA (reference sequence). In nucleotides, the CDR3 is TGCAGTGCTAGAGAGGGGCAGCCCCAGCATTTT. Amino acid sequence: CSAREGQPQHF.

This clone was recorded only once. The chain carries TRBV2 and TRBJ2-3; TRBD2 matches at 11 bases. With 2 bases clipped from V and 5 bases from J, the junction kept 15 bases outside the gene matches. Germline V gene lookup returns CDR1 SNHLY and CDR2 FYNNEI. This CDR3 has 19 residues. Here the CDR3 reads CASSERPVVAGGGIDTQYF. The CDR3 region has the DNA TGTGCCAGCAGTGAACGGCCCGTGGTAGCGGGAGGGGGTATAGATACGCAGTATTTT.

J is TRBJ2-1 and V is TRBV11-3; no clear D. The CDR3 consists of 11 residues. V lost 5 bases and J 4 bases, leaving 3 bases between the germline ends. From germline, CDR1 is SGHNT and CDR2 YENEEA. The CDR3 DNA sequence: TGTGCCAGCAGCGGGTACAATGAGCAGTTCTTC. Encoded protein: CASSGYNEQFF.

This clone came up once. The chain has TRBV2 and TRBJ2-5; 11 bases are a match to TRBD1. After removal of 4 bases from V and 6 bases from J, the junction contained 7 bases not matched to a gene. The CDR3 length is 15 residues. The germline V gene encodes CDR1 SNHLY and CDR2 FYNNEI. The CDR3 coding sequence is TGTGCCAGCAGTGCCGGGACAGGGGGGCTGAAGACCCAGTACTTC. Translating gives CASSAGTGGLKTQYF.

J is TRBJ2-1 and V is TRBV28; 9 bases agree with TRBD2. J was trimmed by 5 bases and V by 2 bases; bases with no gene match: 7. From germline, CDR1 is MDHEN and CDR2 SYDVKM. The CDR3 contains 16 residues. CDR3 region: CASSLRPRLADNEQFF. CDR3 nucleotides: TGTGCCAGCAGTTTAAGACCAAGACTAGCGGACAATGAGCAGTTCTTC.

This clone was observed a single time. This chain joins TRBV18 and TRBJ1-3; 8 bases are shared with TRBD1. V shed 6 bases, J shed 2 bases, and the junction held 6 bases outside the gene matches. The germline CDR1 and CDR2 sequences are KGHSH and LQKENI. This CDR3 region has 15 residues. CDR3 region: CASSYDRGPGNTIYF. CDR3 DNA: TGTGCCAGCTCTTATGACAGGGGCCCTGGAAACACCATATATTTT.

This clone was counted a few times. Other DNA sequences in the sample encode the same CDR3. V and J are TRBV6-1 and TRBJ2-7, with D uncertain. Between the trimmed V and J ends, which lost 4 bases and 2 bases, there was a span of 3 bases. Germline CDR1 MNHNS, CDR2 SASEGT. This CDR3 is 11 amino acids long. CDR3 loop: CASSATYEQYF. The CDR3 DNA follows: TGTGCCAGCAGTGCCACCTACGAGCAGTACTTC.

V gene TRBV27 combines with J gene TRBJ1-5, with D possibly being TRBD1 (6 bases). CDR3 length equals 14 residues. The germline V and J ends were trimmed by 6 bases and 3 bases, with 12 bases remaining between them. The germline V gene has CDR1 MNHEY and CDR2 SMNVEV (reference sequence). The CDR3, as DNA: TGTGCCAGCAGCCGGACAGTTTTCAATCAGCCCCAGCATTTT. This sequence encodes CASSRTVFNQPQHF.